This T cell receptor (beta chain) was retrieved from a study of blood T cell repertoires in COVID-19. At the level of the study: Acute-phase and convalescent COVID-19 samples originated in the United States, Italy and Spain. Sources were T cells, B-cell-depleted T cells, or PBMCs; the material itself was cDNA or gDNA.

Original processing notes: Nucleated cell number was recorded as an estimate derived from reference gene primer amplification. Only in-frame clones appear in the TCRdb table, and some are missing; sequencing was by immunoSEQ multiplex PCR. The D gene and trimming were derived from the DNA, and the V and J assignments and clone size from that table. The table includes 95,000 to 150,000 clones, 70% to 85% detected once. Germline values: CDR1 SGHRS, CDR2 YFSETQ. Trimming took off 0 bases at V and 1 base at J, with 7 bases between the two ends. CDR3 size: 14 residues. The sequence came from a woman in her 70s with acute or convalescent COVID-19. The chain has TRBV5-1 and TRBJ1-1, with D tentatively TRBD1 (6 bases). The material sequenced was peripheral blood. Here the CDR3 reads CASSLGDKNTEAFF. The CDR3 region has the DNA TGCGCCAGCAGCTTGGGGGACAAGAACACTGAAGCTTTCTTT. The whole variable domain, filled in from reference TRBV5-1 and TRBJ1-1, reads KAGVTQTPRYLIKTRGQQVTLSCSPISGHRSVSWYQQTPGQGLQFLFEYFSETQRNKGNFPGRFSGRQFSNSRSEMNVSTLELGDSALYLCASSLGDKNTEAFFGQGTRLTVV.